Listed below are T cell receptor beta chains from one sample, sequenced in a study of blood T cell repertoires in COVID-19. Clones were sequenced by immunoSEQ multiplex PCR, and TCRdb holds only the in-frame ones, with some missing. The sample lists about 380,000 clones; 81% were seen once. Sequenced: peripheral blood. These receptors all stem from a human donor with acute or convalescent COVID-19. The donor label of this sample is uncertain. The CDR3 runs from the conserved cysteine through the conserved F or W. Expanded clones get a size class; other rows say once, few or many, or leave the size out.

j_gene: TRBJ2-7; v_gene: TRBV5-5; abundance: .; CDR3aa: CASSLAGDRAYEQYF
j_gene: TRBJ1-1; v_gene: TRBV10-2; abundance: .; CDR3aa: CASRGGQRYTEAFF
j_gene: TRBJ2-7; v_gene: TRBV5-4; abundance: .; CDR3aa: CASSLTGTSGRGSF
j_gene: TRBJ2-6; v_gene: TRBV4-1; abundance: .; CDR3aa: CASSSIGRAGANVLTF
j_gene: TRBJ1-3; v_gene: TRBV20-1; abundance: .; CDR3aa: CSASSQPGNTIYF
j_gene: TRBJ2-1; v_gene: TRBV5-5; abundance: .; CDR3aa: CASSHGQGVEGNEQFF
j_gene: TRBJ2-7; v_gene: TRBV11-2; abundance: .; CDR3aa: CASSLGASGVSYEQYF
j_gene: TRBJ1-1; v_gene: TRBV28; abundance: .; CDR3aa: CASSLSAENEAFF
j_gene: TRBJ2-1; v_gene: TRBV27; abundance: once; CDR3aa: CASVSGQAGNEQFF
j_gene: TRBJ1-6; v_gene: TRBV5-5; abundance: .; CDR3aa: CASSSQLADSRIHF
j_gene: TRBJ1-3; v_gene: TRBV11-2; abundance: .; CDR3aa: CASSAESSGNTIYF
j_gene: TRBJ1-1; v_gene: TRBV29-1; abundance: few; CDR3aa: CSVVTGAKNTEAFF
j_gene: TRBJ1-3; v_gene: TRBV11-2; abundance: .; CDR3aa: CASSLAPGVSGNTIYF
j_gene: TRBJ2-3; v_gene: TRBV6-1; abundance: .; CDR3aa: CASSERGGTDTQYF
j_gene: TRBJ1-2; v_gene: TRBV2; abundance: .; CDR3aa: CASSETGGGYTF
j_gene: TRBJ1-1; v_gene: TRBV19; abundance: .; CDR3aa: CASSRTGAIKVNTEAFF
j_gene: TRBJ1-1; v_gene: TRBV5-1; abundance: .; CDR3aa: CASRFGQGTNTEAFF
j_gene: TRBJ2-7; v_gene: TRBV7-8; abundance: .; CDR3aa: CASSSGTGGNEQYF
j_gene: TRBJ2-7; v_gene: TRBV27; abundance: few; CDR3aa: CASTGTSMGSYEQYF
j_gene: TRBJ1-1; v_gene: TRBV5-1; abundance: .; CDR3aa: CASSLSSNTEAFF
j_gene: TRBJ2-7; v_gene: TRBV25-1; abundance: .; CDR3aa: CASSELTGTYEQYF
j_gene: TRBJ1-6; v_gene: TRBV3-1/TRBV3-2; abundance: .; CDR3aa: CASSQGSGARMGSPLHF
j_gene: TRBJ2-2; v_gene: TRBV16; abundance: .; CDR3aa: CASSQSADRASGELFF
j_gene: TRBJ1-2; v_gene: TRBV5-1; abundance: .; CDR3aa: CASSLAGGYGYTF
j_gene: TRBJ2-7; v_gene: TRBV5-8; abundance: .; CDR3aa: CASSTPTHSLSFEQYF
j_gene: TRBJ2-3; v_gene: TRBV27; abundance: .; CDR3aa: CASSLFASGKDTQYF
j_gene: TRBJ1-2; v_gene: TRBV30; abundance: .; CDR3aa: CAWSVLLNYGYTF
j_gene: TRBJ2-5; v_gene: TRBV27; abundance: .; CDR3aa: CASSSDRGETQYF
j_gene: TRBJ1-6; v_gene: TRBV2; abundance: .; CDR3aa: CASSEAAGPLGSPLHF
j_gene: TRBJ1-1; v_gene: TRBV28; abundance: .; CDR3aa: CASSLQGSRTTEAFF
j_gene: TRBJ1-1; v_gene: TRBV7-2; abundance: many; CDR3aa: CASSLHTGQGKSAFF
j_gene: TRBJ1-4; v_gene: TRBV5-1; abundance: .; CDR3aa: CASSARGLDEKLFF
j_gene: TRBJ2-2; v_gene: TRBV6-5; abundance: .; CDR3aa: CASRLQGANTGELFF
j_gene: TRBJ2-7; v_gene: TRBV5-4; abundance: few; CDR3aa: CASSSRVMMQGEQYF
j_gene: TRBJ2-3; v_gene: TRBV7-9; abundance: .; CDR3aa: CASSPGTGGDTQYF
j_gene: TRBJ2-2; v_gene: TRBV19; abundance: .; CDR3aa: CASTGRGIATGELFF
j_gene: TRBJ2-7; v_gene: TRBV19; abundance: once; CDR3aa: CASSNPSVAAEQYF
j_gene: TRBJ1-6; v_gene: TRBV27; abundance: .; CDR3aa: CASSLILDRVNSPLHF
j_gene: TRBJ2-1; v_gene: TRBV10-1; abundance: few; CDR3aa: CASSGLLSGGNVQFF
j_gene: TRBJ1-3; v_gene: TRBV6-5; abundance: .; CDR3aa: CASRGTGKANTIYF
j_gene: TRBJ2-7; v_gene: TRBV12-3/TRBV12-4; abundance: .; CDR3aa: CASSLDSYYEQYF
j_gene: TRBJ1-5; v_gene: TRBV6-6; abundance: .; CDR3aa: CASSHQNQPQHF
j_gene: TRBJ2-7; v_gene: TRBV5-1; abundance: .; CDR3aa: CASSFQYEQYF
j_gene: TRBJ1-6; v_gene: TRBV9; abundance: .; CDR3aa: CASSVGAVYNSPLHF